The clone carrying this TCR beta chain has more than one count but fewer than ten. Its antigen remains unidentified. With 60 Vbeta and 13 Jbeta primers, the PCR was carried out. Generated by immunoSEQ multiplex PCR, the TCRdb table keeps only in-frame clones and is missing some. Here the sample spans roughly 100,000 clones, 70% being singletons. This entry belongs to a study of cytomegalovirus exposure and HLA in healthy donors. Findings and caveats of the study: Versus the approximately 700-donor mean, an Asian-associated ancestry cluster reportedly showed fewer N-insertions in a later analysis. Of the V segments, some could not be distinguished, including TRBV6-2 and TRBV6-3, and were excluded. The investigators catalogued 164 TCR beta chains as cytomegalovirus-associated. Most TCR sequences showed up rarely, but some public TCRs showed up in many donors.

This CDR3 region has 14 residues. CDR1 and CDR2 from the germline V gene are MNHNS and SASEGT. Trimming removed 8 bases at V and 7 bases at J, with 21 bases between. The rearrangement uses TRBV6-1 and TRBJ2-7; maybe TRBD1 (6 bases). Material for sequencing was PBMCs. The clonotype was recovered from a woman aged 45-60 years in good health and CMV-seropositive. CDR3 DNA sequence: TGTGCCAGCGCACCGGCCAGGGGTACCAGTGAGCAGTACTTC. Translated, it gives CASAPARGTSEQYF.